These 26 T cell receptor beta chains were sequenced from one sample in a study of regulatory T cells in long-lasting Graves disease. Specified time point: persistent/refractory GD, antithyroid drugs over 5 years with positive TRAb. From RNA extracted from PBMCs, the TCR library was made. Arm-PCR of CDR3 regions and iRepertoire HTBI primers were the basis on which TCR beta libraries were built. Via MiXCR, TCRdb re-called the multiplex PCR reads, giving one row per CDR3 protein. Of almost 350,000 distinct CDR3 sequences in the sample, 15% to 20% are singletons; the top ten hold about 29%. The input for sequencing was peripheral blood mononuclear cells (PBMCs), taken when the disease was refractory, from a patient treated with antithyroid drugs. The receptor set was obtained from a female donor with Graves disease.

This clonotype was detected many times. This clone may be a read error of a much larger clone one base away. This chain links TRBV7-8 with TRBJ2-5; D unresolved. The CDR3 spans 11 residues. Per the germline V gene, CDR1 is SGHVS and CDR2 is FQNEAQ. Trimming cost V 3 bases and J 5 bases, with 4 bases left between them. The chain's CDR3 is CASSFMETQYF. The CDR3 DNA reads as TGTGCCAGCAGCTTTATGGAGACCCAGTACTTC.

This chain links TRBV20-1 with TRBJ2-7; either TRBD1 or TRBD2 may supply D (5 bases each). Per the germline V gene, CDR1 is DFQATT and CDR2 is SNEGSKA (reference sequence). The CDR3 covers 15 residues. V was trimmed by 0 bases and J by 2 bases, leaving 14 bases between them. In nucleotides, the CDR3 is TGCAGTGCTAGAGATTGGGGACGACCCACCTACGAGCAGTACTTC. It specifies CSARDWGRPTYEQYF.

This clonotype occurred many times. V gene TRBV12-3 or TRBV12-4 combines with J gene TRBJ1-5; 8 bases line up with TRBD1. CDR3 length: 14 residues. The V gene end was trimmed by 9 bases and the J gene end by 5 bases; junction bases not matched to a gene: 9. CDR3 nucleotides: TGTGCCAGTACCCAGGGGGCGGGTTATCAGCCCCAGCATTTT. It is translated as CASTQGAGYQPQHF.

This clonotype has more than one count but fewer than ten. The chain uses TRBV30 and TRBJ1-1; possibly TRBD1 for D (6 bases). Germline assignment: CDR1 GTSNPN and CDR2 SVGIG (reference sequence). The CDR3 has 17 residues. V was pared by 2 bases and J by 0 bases, with 19 bases between. The CDR3 region is CAWSTQRRTAMNTEAFF. The CDR3 bases are TGTGCCTGGAGTACTCAGCGACGGACAGCGATGAACACTGAAGCTTTCTTT.

There are many counts of this clonotype. The rearrangement links TRBV7-9 to TRBJ1-2; D unresolved. CDR1 is SEHNR and CDR2 is FQNEAQ in the germline V gene (reference sequence). The CDR3 is 15 amino acids. Deletions cut 5 bases from V and 2 bases from J, with 15 bases between. In nucleotides, the CDR3 is TGTGCCAGCAGCCCCGGACTCATGGAAAACTATGGCTACACCTTC. It translates to CASSPGLMENYGYTF.

Only a few counts were recorded for this clonotype. V is TRBV7-3 and J is TRBJ1-4, with a possible D match to TRBD1 (6 bases). Germline assignment: CDR1 SGHTA and CDR2 FQGTGA. The V and J ends lost 5 bases and 3 bases respectively, with 13 bases between them. The CDR3 sequence is 15 residues long. The CDR3 here is CASSPTGKANEKLFF. DNA of the CDR3: TGTGCCAGCAGCCCAACAGGGAAGGCTAATGAAAAACTGTTTTTT.

This clonotype has more than one count but fewer than ten. The V call is TRBV20-1, the J call TRBJ2-1; 7 bases line up with TRBD2. The germline V gene has CDR1 DFQATT and CDR2 SNEGSKA (reference sequence). J was trimmed by 6 bases and V by 6 bases; bases with no gene match: 5. The CDR3 runs to 12 residues. CDR3 coding DNA: TGCAGTGCCAACGGGAGGCGCAATGAGCAGTTCTTC. Its translation: CSANGRRNEQFF.

This clonotype was detected only a few times. The V call is TRBV18, the J call TRBJ2-1; 10 bases fit TRBD1. The CDR3 totals 15 residues. Germline lookup yields CDR1 KGHSH and CDR2 LQKENI. Trimming at V came to 3 bases and at J to 8 bases, leaving 7 bases not matched to a gene. The CDR3 here is CASSPRTGGGDEQFF. The DNA of the CDR3 is TGTGCCAGCTCACCCAGGACAGGGGGGGGCGATGAGCAGTTCTTC.

Ten or more counts support this clonotype. At one of its ends the junction is not consistent with the germline gene, which may arise from a read error. The chain employs TRBV18 and TRBJ1-4; D gene unclear. This CDR3 spans 15 amino acids. Germline V gene lookup returns CDR1 KGHSH and CDR2 LQKENI. CDR3 in amino acids: CASSTPMANNEKLFF. In nucleotides, the CDR3 is TGTGCCAGCTCAACACCAATGGCAAATAATGAAAAACTGTTTTTT.

This clonotype was seen once. The genes are TRBV10-3 and TRBJ2-1, with a tentative D call TRBD2 (5 bases). The length of the CDR3 is 14 residues. CDR1 and CDR2 from the germline V gene are ENHRY and SYGVKD. V was trimmed by 6 bases and J by 7 bases, leaving 16 bases between them. CDR3 region: CAIRETSGSNEQFF. CDR3 sequence (DNA): TGTGCCATCAGGGAAACTAGTGGTTCAAATGAGCAGTTCTTC.

The rearrangement uses TRBV19 and TRBJ1-5; 8 positions agree with TRBD1. Trimming at V came to 5 bases and at J to 0 bases, leaving 9 bases not matched to a gene. The CDR3 consists of 17 residues. Germline-derived CDR1 and CDR2 are LNHDA and SQIVND (reference sequence). The CDR3 loop is CASSAFGQGNSNQPQHF. For the CDR3, the DNA is TGTGCCAGTAGTGCTTTCGGACAGGGCAATAGCAATCAGCCCCAGCATTTT.

This clonotype has a handful of counts. The rearrangement joins TRBV10-3 to TRBJ1-5; possibly TRBD1 for D (5 bases). The CDR3 is made up of 14 amino acids. CDR1 and CDR2 from the germline V gene are ENHRY and SYGVKD. Trimming took off 3 bases at V and 5 bases at J, with 11 bases between the two ends. The CDR3 bases are TGTGCCATCAGTGAACGGGTCAGGGATCAGCCCCAGCATTTT. Translating gives CAISERVRDQPQHF.

This rearrangement joins TRBV27 to TRBJ2-2, with no clear D. V was cut by 1 base and J by 0 bases, with 6 bases left in between. CDR3 length: 15 amino acids. The germline gives CDR1 MNHEY, CDR2 SMNVEV (reference sequence). CDR3 sequence (DNA): TGTGCCAGCAGTTTATGGGCGGCGAACACCGGGGAGCTGTTTTTT. Amino acids: CASSLWAANTGELFF.

Worth noting for this clonotype: The junction departs from the called germline gene at one end, perhaps through a read error. The CDR3 is CASRIGVAEAFF. CDR3 in DNA: TGTGCCAGTAGGATAGGGGTCGCTGAAGCTTTCTTT. The chain has TRBV19 and TRBJ1-1; tentatively, D is TRBD1 (5 bases). Germline values: CDR1 LNHDA, CDR2 SQIVND (reference sequence). CDR3 length equals 12 residues.

With respect to this clonotype: Mismatch with germline at one junction end may stem from a read error. The CDR3 spells CARSSGQLQQTQYF. CDR3 DNA: TGTGCCAGGTCCAGTGGACAGCTCCAACAGACCCAGTACTTC. The chain joins TRBV19 to TRBJ2-5, with TRBD1 as a possible D gene (6 bases). This CDR3 spans 14 amino acids. Germline CDR1 reads LNHDA; CDR2 reads SQIVND (reference sequence). The whole variable domain, filled in from reference TRBV19 and TRBJ2-5, reads DGGITQSPKYLFRKEGQNVTLSCEQNLNHDAMYWYRQDPGQGLRLIYYSQIVNDFQKGDIAEGYSVSREKKESFPLTVTSAQKNPTAFYLCARSSGQLQQTQYFGPGTRLLVL.

This clonotype was seen many times. The chain combines TRBV18 with TRBJ2-5; 7 bases map to TRBD2. Germline V gene data show CDR1 as KGHSH and CDR2 as LQKENI. The CDR3 contains 16 residues. After removal of 0 bases from V and 2 bases from J, the junction contained 6 bases not matched to a gene. Here the CDR3 DNA reads TGTGCCAGCTCACCACCGGGAGGGAAAGGTCAAGAGACCCAGTACTTC. Translated: CASSPPGGKGQETQYF.

This clonotype was picked up a small number of times. V usage is TRBV10-3 and J usage is TRBJ1-1; D gene unclear. Between the trimmed V and J ends, which lost 6 bases and 0 bases, there was a span of 14 bases. The germline V gene has CDR1 ENHRY and CDR2 SYGVKD. There are 15 residues in the CDR3. In DNA, the CDR3 is TGTGCCATCAGACAGTTTTCCTTGATGAACACTGAAGCTTTCTTT. The encoded protein is CAIRQFSLMNTEAFF.

The CDR3 is CASRRGQGAYNEQFF. The CDR3 nucleotides are TGTGCCAGCAGGAGGGGACAGGGGGCTTACAATGAGCAGTTCTTC. The rearrangement links TRBV6-2 or TRBV6-3 to TRBJ2-1, with TRBD1 matching 12 bases. Germline CDR1 is MNHEY and CDR2 is SVGEGT. V lost 6 bases, J lost 4 bases, and 4 bases stayed unmatched. The CDR3 covers 15 residues.

This clonotype came up a few times. V and J are TRBV7-2 and TRBJ1-3; tentative D call: TRBD1 (5 bases). CDR3 length: 14 residues. The V end was cut by 6 bases, the J end by 7 bases, with 16 bases between. Germline CDR1 reads SGHTA; CDR2 reads FQGNSA. CDR3 sequence: CASSSVSRGNTIYF. The CDR3 nucleotides are TGTGCCAGCAGTTCGGTCTCACGGGGGAACACCATATATTTT.

This rearrangement joins TRBV5-1 to TRBJ1-4; weak D call: TRBD1 (6 bases). The CDR3 runs 15 residues. Germline V gene data show CDR1 as SGHRS and CDR2 as YFSETQ. Deletions cut 3 bases from V and 7 bases from J, with 16 bases between. The CDR3 here is CASSYNTGGGEKLFF. CDR3 in DNA: TGCGCCAGCAGCTATAACACAGGAGGGGGTGAAAAACTGTTTTTT.

This clonotype was counted only a few times. The chain recombines TRBV4-3 with TRBJ1-2; D not resolved. Trimming shortened V by 0 bases and J by 8 bases, and 13 bases separated the two germline ends. Per germline, CDR1 LGHNA and CDR2 YSLEER. The CDR3 sequence is 14 residues long. CDR3 DNA sequence: TGCGCCAGCAGCCAAGATTTGGAGGGAGGGGGCTACACCTTC. It translates to CASSQDLEGGGYTF.

The chain has TRBV19 and TRBJ1-1; 8 bases are shared with TRBD1. The length of the CDR3 is 13 residues. The ends lost 8 bases at V and 6 bases at J; junction bases unmatched: 8. CDR1 LNHDA and CDR2 SQIVND come from the germline V gene (reference sequence). CDR3 in DNA: TGTGCCAGTTGGACAGGGAGGTTTGCTGAAGCTTTCTTT. This translates into CASWTGRFAEAFF.

This clonotype has ten or more counts. CDR3 loop: CASSSIFGGRLSYEQYF. The CDR3 DNA is TGTGCCAGCAGTTCTATTTTTGGCGGGAGGTTATCCTACGAGCAGTACTTC. The chain recombines TRBV28 with TRBJ2-7, with 8 nucleotides matching TRBD2. V lost 4 bases, J lost 1 base, and 12 bases stayed unmatched. CDR3 length: 17 amino acids. Germline CDR1 and CDR2: MDHEN and SYDVKM.

The table lists this clonotype with a few counts. The chain employs TRBV27 and TRBJ2-1; a possible D gene is TRBD2 (6 bases). The CDR3 is made up of 14 amino acids. V lost 7 bases and J lost 1, with 11 bases in between. Germline loops: CDR1 MNHEY, CDR2 SMNVEV (reference sequence). As DNA, the CDR3 is TGTGCCAGCACTTCCAGCGGGTCCTACAATGAGCAGTTCTTC. Its protein is CASTSSGSYNEQFF.

This clonotype has ten or more counts. The chain has TRBV7-9 and TRBJ1-5; 11 bases align to TRBD1. From germline, CDR1 is SEHNR and CDR2 FQNEAQ (reference sequence). The V gene end was trimmed by 1 base and the J gene end by 7 bases; junction bases not matched to a gene: 6. This CDR3 has 16 residues. The CDR3 loop is CASSLGTGGAYQPQHF. CDR3 bases: TGTGCCAGCAGCTTAGGGACAGGGGGCGCTTACCAGCCCCAGCATTTT.

This clonotype was counted a few times. This rearrangement joins TRBV10-2 to TRBJ2-1, with TRBD2 matching 8 bases. CDR1 is WSHSY and CDR2 is SAAADI in the germline V gene. V was clipped by 2 bases and J by 9 bases; unmatched bases: 3. The CDR3 has 13 amino acids. In DNA form, the CDR3 reads TGCGCCAGCAGTGAGGCACTAGCGGTTGAGCAGTTCTTC. It is translated as CASSEALAVEQFF.